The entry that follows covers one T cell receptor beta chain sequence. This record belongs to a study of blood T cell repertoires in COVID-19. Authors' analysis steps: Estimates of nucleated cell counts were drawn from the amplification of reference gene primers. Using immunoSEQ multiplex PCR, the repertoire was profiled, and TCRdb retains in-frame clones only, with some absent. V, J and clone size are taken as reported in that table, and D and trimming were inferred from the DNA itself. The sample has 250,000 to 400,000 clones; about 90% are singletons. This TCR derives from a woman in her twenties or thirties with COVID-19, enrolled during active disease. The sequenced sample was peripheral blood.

CDR3 sequence reads: CASSQAPGQGGTEAFF. DNA for the CDR3: TGTGCCAGCAGCCAAGCTCCCGGACAGGGAGGTACTGAAGCTTTCTTT. The chain is built from TRBV3-1 (or the pseudogene TRBV3-2) and TRBJ1-1; TRBD1 agrees at 8 bases. V lost 1 base and J lost 5; bases outside the gene matches: 9. CDR1 is LGHDT and CDR2 is YNNKEL in the germline V gene (reference sequence). This CDR3 has 16 amino acids.